The 28 T cell receptor beta chains listed next were all sequenced from one sample in a study of cytomegalovirus exposure and HLA in healthy donors. Using immunoSEQ multiplex PCR, the repertoire was profiled, and TCRdb retains in-frame clones only, with some absent. The profile shows over 150,000 clones, just under 90% of them singletons. Sequenced sample: PBMCs. These receptors were taken from a woman between 18 and 29 years old in good health and CMV-seropositive.

The gene calls are TRBV5-6 and TRBJ2-5; 13 bases line up with TRBD2. CDR3 length: 16 residues. The V gene's germline CDR1 is SGHDT and CDR2 YYEEEE. Trimming took 4 bases from V and 1 from J; bases not matched to a gene: 4. The CDR3 spells CASSRGLAGVQETQYF. In DNA, the CDR3 is TGTGCCAGCAGCCGTGGACTAGCGGGAGTCCAAGAGACCCAGTACTTC.

This clone was seen only once. This chain uses TRBV5-1 with TRBJ2-5; a weak D match, TRBD2 (5 bases). Per the germline V gene, CDR1 is SGHRS and CDR2 is YFSETQ. The CDR3 has 13 residues. The V and J ends lost 4 bases and 2 bases respectively, with 9 bases between them. CDR3 DNA sequence: TGCGCCAGCAGCCCACTAGTACAAGAGACCCAGTACTTC. Translating gives CASSPLVQETQYF.

The chain joins TRBV11-1 to TRBJ2-5; D is perhaps TRBD1 (5 bases). This CDR3 spans 14 amino acids. The V end was cut by 1 base, the J end by 4 bases, with 10 bases between. Germline lookup yields CDR1 SGHAT and CDR2 FQDESV (reference sequence). CDR3 in amino acids: CASSLETGRETQYF. The DNA of the CDR3 is TGTGCCAGCAGCTTAGAAACAGGCCGAGAGACCCAGTACTTC.

This chain joins TRBV7-9 and TRBJ2-6, with D possibly matching TRBD1 (5 bases). V was shortened by 6 bases and J by 1 base, with 19 bases between the two germline ends. The CDR3 covers 18 residues. CDR1 SEHNR and CDR2 FQNEAQ come from the germline V gene (reference sequence). CDR3 sequence reads: CASRSIRFQGSGANVLTF. DNA of the CDR3: TGTGCCAGCAGGAGTATCCGATTCCAGGGTTCTGGGGCCAACGTCCTGACTTTC.

The table lists this clone with a few counts. This chain connects TRBV6-1 to TRBJ1-1; 8 bases map to TRBD1. The germline V gene encodes CDR1 MNHNS and CDR2 SASEGT. Trimming took 6 bases from V and 5 from J; bases not matched to a gene: 5. The CDR3 runs 13 residues. CDR3: CASRDREETEAFF. The DNA for the CDR3 is TGTGCCAGCAGGGACAGGGAGGAGACTGAAGCTTTCTTT.

The table lists this clone with a count of one. The J gene is TRBJ1-1, the V gene TRBV28; 10 bases align to TRBD1. Unmatched junction bases numbered 24, after V lost 6 bases and J lost 11 bases. Germline V gene sequence: CDR1 MDHEN, CDR2 SYDVKM. This CDR3 spans 18 amino acids. The CDR3 here is CASSDKPGTGALGAEAFF. CDR3 sequence (DNA): TGTGCCAGCAGCGATAAGCCCGGGACAGGGGCCCTTGGGGCGGAGGCTTTCTTT.

The CDR3 is CASSDSGGAGANVLTF. As DNA, the CDR3 is TGTGCCAGCAGTGACTCCGGGGGAGCCGGGGCCAACGTCCTGACTTTC. The V call is TRBV6-4, the J call TRBJ2-6; possibly TRBD2 for D (6 bases). The germline V and J ends were trimmed by 0 bases and 4 bases, with 10 bases remaining between them. CDR1 is MRHNA and CDR2 is SNTAGT in the germline V gene. The CDR3 consists of 16 residues.

The chain carries TRBV6-4 and TRBJ1-1, with 8 bases fitting TRBD1. V gave up 7 bases and J gave up 4 bases; unmatched junction bases: 8. This CDR3 contains 14 residues. Per germline, CDR1 MRHNA and CDR2 SNTAGT. The CDR3 bases are TGTGCCAGCAAAATACAGGGGGGGAGCACTGAAGCTTTCTTT. It yields the protein CASKIQGGSTEAFF.

The chain uses TRBV5-1 and TRBJ2-7, with D tentatively TRBD2 (5 bases). The CDR3 runs to 15 residues. Per germline, CDR1 SGHRS and CDR2 YFSETQ. V dropped 1 base and J dropped 1 base, with 12 bases sitting between them. The CDR3 loop is CASSLSGNPSYEQYF. CDR3 nucleotide sequence: TGCGCCAGCAGCTTGTCGGGAAACCCATCCTACGAGCAGTACTTC.

V and J are TRBV7-2 and TRBJ2-7; 10 bases match TRBD1. This CDR3 is built from 15 residues. CDR1 is SGHTA and CDR2 is FQGNSA in the germline V gene. Losses at the gene ends were 3 bases for V and 3 bases for J; bases not matched to a gene: 5. The CDR3 here is CASSLIGTGDYEQYF. CDR3 coding DNA: TGTGCCAGCAGCTTGATCGGGACAGGGGACTACGAGCAGTACTTC.

V and J are TRBV4-2 and TRBJ1-2; D is possibly TRBD1 (5 bases). V lost 0 bases and J 3 bases, leaving 23 bases between the germline ends. The CDR3 is made up of 19 amino acids. CDR1 is LGHNA, CDR2 YNFKEQ, per germline. The CDR3, as DNA: TGTGCCAGCAGCCAAGATACCGTTATCGTCAGGGCGGTTGACTATGGCTACACCTTC. Translated, it gives CASSQDTVIVRAVDYGYTF.

The chain is built from TRBV7-2 and TRBJ1-1, with D perhaps matching TRBD1 (6 bases). CDR1 and CDR2 from the germline V gene are SGHTA and FQGNSA. CDR3 length: 13 residues. The V and J ends lost 6 bases and 2 bases respectively, with 10 bases between them. CDR3 sequence (DNA): TGTGCCAGCAGGAAACAGGGAAACACTGAAGCTTTCTTT. Protein sequence: CASRKQGNTEAFF.

This clone is a singleton in its sample. The CDR3 DNA reads as TGTGCCAGCTCACCAAGAGACAATGAGCAGTTCTTC. Translation gives CASSPRDNEQFF. This sequence joins TRBV18 and TRBJ2-1; D is unclear. Trimming took 2 bases from V and 5 from J, leaving 4 bases between them. The CDR3 runs to 12 residues. Per germline, CDR1 KGHSH and CDR2 LQKENI. Combining the CDR3 with reference TRBV18 and TRBJ2-1 gives the whole variable domain NAGVMQNPRHLVRRRGQEARLRCSPMKGHSHVYWYRQLPEEGLKFMVYLQKENIIDESGMPKERFSAEFPKEGPSILRIQQVVRGDSAAYFCASSPRDNEQFFGPGTRLTVL.

V usage is TRBV28 and J usage is TRBJ2-7; TRBD2 agrees at 12 bases. V was pared by 5 bases and J by 2 bases, with 4 bases of the junction left unmatched. This CDR3 contains 15 residues. Germline CDR1 and CDR2: MDHEN and SYDVKM. CDR3 DNA: TGTGCCAGCAGTCTCAGGACTAGCGGGACCTACGAGCAGTACTTC. Translated: CASSLRTSGTYEQYF.

The chain couples TRBV28 to TRBJ2-7; TRBD1 might be the D (6 bases). Germline V gives CDR1 MDHEN, CDR2 SYDVKM. Trimming pared 2 bases from V and 0 bases from J, leaving 11 bases between. The CDR3 runs 15 residues. For the CDR3, the DNA is TGTGCCAGCAGTTTAGGGGGCTTCTCCTCCTACGAGCAGTACTTC. It specifies CASSLGGFSSYEQYF.

The rearrangement uses TRBV6-5 and TRBJ1-4; TRBD1 matches at 9 bases. Germline V CDR1 and CDR2: MNHEY, SVGAGI. The CDR3 sequence is 15 residues long. V gave up 4 bases and J gave up 7 bases; unmatched junction bases: 7. CDR3 sequence: CASSSTGGRVEKLFF. DNA for the CDR3: TGTGCCAGCAGTTCGACAGGGGGAAGGGTTGAAAAACTGTTTTTT.

The genes are TRBV19 and TRBJ1-1; D is possibly TRBD1 (6 bases). CDR3 length equals 14 residues. Trimming shortened V by 8 bases and J by 1 base, and 14 bases separated the two germline ends. CDR1 and CDR2 (germline): LNHDA, SQIVND (reference sequence). CDR3 region: CASRDTTRNTEAFF. The CDR3 nucleotides read TGTGCCAGTCGGGACACTACCAGGAACACTGAAGCTTTCTTT. Using reference TRBV19 and TRBJ1-1 for the parts outside the CDR3, the full variable domain is DGGITQSPKYLFRKEGQNVTLSCEQNLNHDAMYWYRQDPGQGLRLIYYSQIVNDFQKGDIAEGYSVSREKKESFPLTVTSAQKNPTAFYLCASRDTTRNTEAFFGQGTRLTVV.

This clone was observed a single time. This chain links TRBV5-6 with TRBJ1-1; 7 nucleotides align to TRBD1. V was pared by 6 bases and J by 2 bases, with 7 bases of the junction left unmatched. Germline CDR1 reads SGHDT; CDR2 reads YYEEEE. This CDR3 contains 14 residues. The CDR3 DNA sequence: TGTGCCAGCACCTGGACAGGACCAAACACTGAAGCTTTCTTT. Translation: CASTWTGPNTEAFF.

The CDR3 sequence is CASSLAFGDRSFGNTIYF. CDR3 in DNA: TGTGCCAGCAGCTTAGCGTTTGGGGACAGGAGTTTTGGAAACACCATATATTTT. V usage is TRBV7-9 and J usage is TRBJ1-3; 8 bases fit TRBD1. V dropped 0 bases and J dropped 3; count of bases not matched to a gene: 10. CDR1 and CDR2 (germline): SEHNR, FQNEAQ (reference sequence). The CDR3 covers 18 residues.

The chain combines TRBV19 with TRBJ2-2, with D uncertain. Deletions cut 6 bases from V and 6 bases from J, with 11 bases between. CDR3 length: 13 amino acids. Germline V CDR1 and CDR2: LNHDA, SQIVND (reference sequence). The CDR3 DNA reads as TGTGCCAGTAGCCCAACTGGGCCCGGGGAGCTGTTTTTT. Its translation: CASSPTGPGELFF.

This clone showed up just a few times. This chain uses TRBV5-1 with TRBJ1-1; D possibly corresponds to TRBD1 (6 bases). V dropped 4 bases and J dropped 10 bases, with 20 bases sitting between them. The germline V gene encodes CDR1 SGHRS and CDR2 YFSETQ. The CDR3 runs to 14 residues. CDR3 sequence reads: CASSLTGPGTGAFF. In DNA, the CDR3 is TGCGCCAGCAGCCTGACAGGCCCGGGAACAGGAGCTTTCTTT.

This sequence joins TRBV5-1 and TRBJ1-3; 7 positions agree with TRBD1. The V and J ends lost 5 bases and 3 bases, in that order; junction bases with no gene match: 8. This CDR3 is 15 amino acids long. Germline lookup yields CDR1 SGHRS and CDR2 YFSETQ. The CDR3 region is CASRPGTVLGNTIYF. The CDR3 coding sequence is TGCGCCAGCAGGCCCGGGACAGTTCTTGGAAACACCATATATTTT. The entire variable domain, with the rest obtained from reference TRBV5-1 and TRBJ1-3, is as follows: KAGVTQTPRYLIKTRGQQVTLSCSPISGHRSVSWYQQTPGQGLQFLFEYFSETQRNKGNFPGRFSGRQFSNSRSEMNVSTLELGDSALYLCASRPGTVLGNTIYFGEGSWLTVV.

The chain carries TRBV27 and TRBJ2-2; no clear D. The germline V gene has CDR1 MNHEY and CDR2 SMNVEV (reference sequence). Trimming cost V 3 bases and J 5 bases, with 4 bases left between them. The length of the CDR3 is 12 residues. This chain's CDR3 is CASSFPTGELFF. The CDR3, as DNA: TGTGCCAGCAGTTTCCCGACCGGGGAGCTGTTTTTT.

The chain recombines TRBV11-3 with TRBJ1-1; TRBD1 is a possible D gene (6 bases). Germline assignment: CDR1 SGHNT and CDR2 YENEEA. The ends were cut back, 0 bases at V and 1 base at J, with 15 bases in the middle. CDR3 length equals 17 residues. CDR3 protein: CASSLDRGATGNTEAFF. The DNA for the CDR3 is TGTGCCAGCAGCTTAGATCGGGGGGCTACAGGGAACACTGAAGCTTTCTTT.

V usage is TRBV6-5 and J usage is TRBJ1-5; D is unclear. Trimming cost V 6 bases and J 4 bases, with 13 bases left between them. The CDR3 consists of 14 residues. CDR1 and CDR2 from the germline V gene are MNHEY and SVGAGI. This chain's CDR3 is CASRSTWRNQPQHF. As DNA, the CDR3 is TGTGCCAGCAGATCTACATGGAGAAATCAGCCCCAGCATTTT.

The count of this clone is one. J is TRBJ1-5 and V is TRBV5-6; tentative D call: TRBD1 (6 bases). This CDR3 is 13 amino acids long. Germline V lookup: CDR1 SGHDT, CDR2 YYEEEE. V lost 0 bases and J lost 9, with 10 bases in between. The CDR3 DNA reads TGTGCCAGCAGCTTGGGGGGGCTTGCGCCCCAGCATTTT. As protein: CASSLGGLAPQHF.

V is TRBV2 and J is TRBJ2-5; maybe TRBD2 (6 bases). This CDR3 comprises 12 residues. V gave up 3 bases and J gave up 7 bases, with 9 bases separating them. Germline CDR1 reads SNHLY; CDR2 reads FYNNEI. The CDR3 here is CASSDPRGTQYF. In nucleotides, the CDR3 is TGTGCCAGCAGTGACCCGCGGGGGACCCAGTACTTC.

The chain carries TRBV29-1 and TRBJ1-1; 8 positions match TRBD1. The CDR3 loop spans 13 amino acids. V was pared by 7 bases and J by 1 base, with 5 bases of the junction left unmatched. Germline V lookup: CDR1 SQVTM, CDR2 ANQGSEA. CDR3 sequence: CSATTGANTEAFF. CDR3 nucleotide sequence: TGCAGCGCTACGACAGGGGCGAACACTGAAGCTTTCTTT.